Given below is one T cell receptor (beta chain) in context. Sequencing was performed with immunoSEQ multiplex PCR; in TCRdb, only in-frame clones are kept and a portion is missing. The sample consists of fewer than 25,000 clones, approximately 85% of them appearing once. This entry comes from a study of OX40 agonist ivuxolimab in advanced cancers. In germline, CDR1 is MDHEN, CDR2 SYDVKM. CDR3 size: 15 residues. The V and J ends lost 5 bases and 7 bases, in that order; junction bases with no gene match: 8. The sequencing here drew on CD4+ or CD8+ T cells sorted from blood, taken in a trial of the OX40 agonist ivuxolimab. This TCR was sampled from an adult with an advanced solid tumor such as melanoma, head and neck, liver or kidney cancer. The chain uses TRBV28 and TRBJ2-2, with 9 bases fitting TRBD1. The CDR3 reads CASSPQGQGHGELFF. The DNA of the CDR3 is TGTGCCAGCAGTCCTCAGGGACAGGGTCACGGGGAGCTGTTTTTT.